This is a list of T cell receptor beta chains from one sample in a study of blood T cell repertoires in COVID-19. The data were produced by immunoSEQ multiplex PCR, yet TCRdb's version contains in-frame clones alone and is incomplete. The top ten hold roughly 1% of the sample, which has a few hundred thousand clones, 85% to 90% seen once. The sample taken for sequencing was PBMCs or T cells enriched from blood (not recorded which). These receptors originate from a man younger than 35 who had recovered from COVID-19. Both conserved end residues are part of each CDR3. D genes are given only for firm matches. Not all rows give a size; the values are once, few, many and, for expanded clones, a class.

d_call clone_size cdr3_length j_call v_call cdr3_aa cdr3_nt
. . 15 TRBJ2-2 TRBV15 CATSRGQTNTGELFF TGTGCCACCAGCAGAGGACAGACGAACACCGGGGAGCTGTTTTTT
. . 12 TRBJ2-7 TRBV19 CASRRPGYEQYF TGTGCCAGCAGACGCCCAGGCTACGAGCAGTACTTC
TRBD2 . 14 TRBJ2-7 TRBV28 CASTMRLAIGEQYF TGTGCCAGCACTATGCGACTAGCGATAGGCGAGCAGTACTTC
. . 14 TRBJ2-7 TRBV9 CASSQSQGQREQYF TGTGCCAGCAGCCAGAGCCAGGGACAAAGGGAGCAGTACTTC
. . 16 TRBJ2-1 TRBV18 CASSPVSRALRNEQFF TGTGCCAGCTCACCTGTCTCCAGGGCCTTACGGAATGAGCAGTTCTTC
. . 16 TRBJ2-1 TRBV9 CASSVDLIAGYNEQFF TGTGCCAGCAGCGTAGATTTAATAGCCGGGTACAATGAGCAGTTCTTC
. . 16 TRBJ1-3 TRBV28 CASSFGQRLSGNTIYF TGTGCCAGCAGTTTTGGACAGAGACTCTCTGGAAACACCATATATTTT
TRBD1 . 16 TRBJ2-1 TRBV3-1/TRBV3-2 CASSQFEGGRYNEQFF TGTGCCAGCAGCCAATTCGAAGGGGGCAGGTACAATGAGCAGTTCTTC
TRBD1 once 13 TRBJ1-2 TRBV5-5 CASSLQGASGYTF TGTGCCAGCAGCCTTCAGGGGGCTAGTGGCTACACCTTC
TRBD2 . 16 TRBJ2-1 TRBV14 CASSPPGLAGGNEQFF TGTGCCAGCAGCCCACCTGGACTAGCGGGGGGTAATGAGCAGTTCTTC
TRBD1 few 13 TRBJ1-5 TRBV6-5 CASETGGGQPQHF TGTGCCAGCGAAACAGGGGGAGGTCAGCCCCAGCATTTT
TRBD2 . 16 TRBJ2-7 TRBV3-1/TRBV3-2 CASSQGGLAGEYEQYF TGTGCCAGCAGCCAGGGGGGACTAGCGGGGGAGTACGAGCAGTACTTC
. . 11 TRBJ2-2 TRBV28 CASSRTGELFF TGTGCCAGCAGCCGCACCGGGGAGCTGTTTTTT
. . 13 TRBJ1-1 TRBV7-2 CASREQGNTEAFF TGTGCCAGCAGAGAACAGGGCAACACTGAAGCTTTCTTT
. . 15 TRBJ2-7 TRBV10-3 CAISESGGQGSEQYF TGTGCCATCAGTGAGTCGGGGGGGCAGGGTAGCGAGCAGTACTTC
TRBD1 . 16 TRBJ1-2 TRBV19 CASSHGGTGDFYGYTF TGTGCCAGTAGCCATGGAGGGACAGGGGACTTCTATGGCTACACCTTC
. . 17 TRBJ2-2 TRBV7-3 CASSLRGSGTNTGELFF TGTGCCAGCAGCTTAAGAGGTAGCGGAACGAACACCGGGGAGCTGTTTTTT
TRBD2 . 17 TRBJ2-5 TRBV5-6 CASSIAKAGGPQETQYF TGTGCCAGCAGCATCGCTAAAGCGGGAGGCCCCCAAGAGACCCAGTACTTC
. . 11 TRBJ2-1 TRBV30 CAWSARHEQFF TGTGCCTGGAGTGCCCGTCATGAGCAGTTCTTC
. . 13 TRBJ1-2 TRBV28 CASSFRGNYGYTF TGTGCCAGCAGTTTCAGGGGTAACTATGGCTACACCTTC
TRBD1 . 16 TRBJ1-2 TRBV9 CASSVRTGRGNYGYTF TGTGCCAGCAGCGTAAGGACAGGCAGGGGAAACTATGGCTACACCTTC
. . 13 TRBJ1-1 TRBV7-3 CASSLTFSTEAFF TGTGCCAGCAGCTTAACGTTCAGCACTGAAGCTTTCTTT
. . 13 TRBJ2-5 TRBV7-6 CASSFSGVETQYF TGTGCCAGCAGCTTTTCAGGTGTAGAGACCCAGTACTTC
TRBD2 . 15 TRBJ2-1 TRBV9 CASSVGGGSYNEQFF TGTGCCAGCAGCGTAGGCGGGGGCTCCTACAATGAGCAGTTCTTC
. . 16 TRBJ2-1 TRBV7-9 CASSLGVGRSYNEQFF TGTGCCAGCAGCTTAGGGGTGGGGAGATCCTACAATGAGCAGTTCTTC
. . 14 TRBJ1-6 TRBV5-1 CASSLAVDNSPLHF TGCGCCAGCAGCTTGGCAGTTGATAATTCACCCCTCCACTTT
TRBD1 . 14 TRBJ1-1 TRBV7-9 CASSHRTGNTEAFF TGTGCCAGCAGCCACCGGACAGGGAACACTGAAGCTTTCTTT
TRBD1 . 15 TRBJ1-1 TRBV3-1/TRBV3-2 CASRGQGVGDTEAFF TGTGCCAGCAGAGGACAGGGCGTCGGGGACACTGAAGCTTTCTTT
TRBD1 . 16 TRBJ1-6 TRBV5-1 CASSLEFRQGNSPLHF TGCGCCAGCAGCTTGGAGTTTCGACAGGGAAATTCACCCCTCCACTTT
TRBD1 . 14 TRBJ1-5 TRBV7-9 CASSLQGADQPQHF TGTGCCAGCAGCCTACAGGGGGCGGACCAGCCCCAGCATTTT
TRBD2 . 15 TRBJ2-3 TRBV6-5 CATRKLAGVSDTQYF TGTGCCACCCGAAAACTAGCGGGAGTATCAGATACGCAGTATTTT
. . 13 TRBJ1-1 TRBV30 CAWIEYGGTEAFF TGTGCCTGGATAGAGTACGGGGGTACTGAAGCTTTCTTT
. . 15 TRBJ1-4 TRBV6-2/TRBV6-3 CASSMASATNEKLFF TGTGCCAGCAGCATGGCATCAGCAACTAATGAAAAACTGTTTTTT
. . 13 TRBJ2-7 TRBV5-5 CASSLAGVHEQYF TGTGCCAGCAGCTTGGCAGGTGTACACGAGCAGTACTTC
. . 16 TRBJ1-3 TRBV9 CASSVAGRGGGNTIYF TGTGCCAGCAGCGTAGCCGGCAGGGGTGGTGGAAACACCATATATTTT
. . 14 TRBJ1-1 TRBV12-5 CASQPRGPNTEAFF TGTGCTAGTCAACCCAGGGGACCGAACACTGAAGCTTTCTTT
TRBD1 . 15 TRBJ2-7 TRBV4-1 CASSHLTRGRYEQYF TGCGCCAGCAGCCACCTAACGAGGGGGCGTTACGAGCAGTACTTC
TRBD1 . 17 TRBJ2-7 TRBV28 CASSSLLIRDRTYEQYF TGTGCCAGCAGTTCCCTCCTCATCCGGGACAGGACCTACGAGCAGTACTTC
. . 13 TRBJ1-1 TRBV12-3/TRBV12-4 CASNGGRGTEAFF TGTGCCAGCAATGGGGGGAGGGGCACTGAAGCTTTCTTT
. . 11 TRBJ2-7 TRBV5-1 CASSKEGEQYF TGCGCCAGCAGCAAGGAGGGCGAGCAGTACTTC
TRBD1 . 15 TRBJ2-2 TRBV6-5 CASTRRDRNTGELFF TGTGCCAGCACTAGAAGGGACAGGAACACCGGGGAGCTGTTTTTT
. . 16 TRBJ2-2 TRBV19 CASSIDRPGNTGELFF TGTGCCAGTAGTATAGATCGCCCAGGGAACACCGGGGAGCTGTTTTTT
. . 12 TRBJ2-1 TRBV28 CASQVTYNEQFF TGTGCCAGCCAGGTTACTTACAATGAGCAGTTCTTC
. few 14 TRBJ1-1 TRBV4-3 CASSLFGENTEAFF TGCGCCAGCAGCCTCTTTGGAGAGAACACTGAAGCTTTCTTT
TRBD2 . 14 TRBJ2-7 TRBV5-1 CASSLLAGGREQYF TGCGCCAGCAGCCTTCTAGCGGGGGGGCGCGAGCAGTACTTC
TRBD1 . 12 TRBJ2-7 TRBV2 CASTGQSYEQYF TGTGCCAGCACGGGACAGTCCTACGAGCAGTACTTC
. . 15 TRBJ2-2 TRBV9 CASSVAPSDPGELFF TGTGCCAGCAGCGTAGCCCCTAGCGACCCCGGGGAGCTGTTTTTT
TRBD1 . 18 TRBJ1-2 TRBV18 CASSLTGQATAANYGYTF TGTGCCAGCTCACTAACAGGACAGGCTACAGCAGCTAACTATGGCTACACCTTC
. . 14 TRBJ1-6 TRBV4-3 CASSQGARNSPLHF TGCGCCAGCAGCCAAGGGGCCCGGAATTCACCCCTCCACTTT
. . 14 TRBJ1-1 TRBV5-4 CASSLVGRENEAFF TGTGCCAGCAGCTTGGTCGGCAGGGAAAATGAAGCTTTCTTT
TRBD2 . 13 TRBJ2-3 TRBV12-3/TRBV12-4 CASIPGGMNTQYF TGTGCCAGCATCCCGGGAGGGATGAATACGCAGTATTTT
TRBD2 . 15 TRBJ2-1 TRBV7-3 CASSLGLADYNEQFF TGTGCCAGCAGCTTGGGGCTAGCGGACTACAATGAGCAGTTCTTC
TRBD2 . 14 TRBJ2-1 TRBV29-1 CSVVWGGSYNEQFF TGCAGCGTGGTTTGGGGGGGCTCCTACAATGAGCAGTTCTTC